This is a list of T cell receptor beta chains from one sample in a study of immune cell composition in non-small cell lung cancer. Here immunoSEQ multiplex PCR was the method, and the copy in TCRdb shows in-frame clones only, minus some. Here the sample spans around 1,800 clones, roughly 74% being singletons. Specimen: non-adjacent lung tissue. Source of these receptors: a human donor with non-small cell lung cancer. Each CDR3 is given with its conserved first and last residue. Fields, in order: J gene, V gene, clone size, D gene, CDR3 DNA, CDR3 protein. A D gene is named only where the DNA matches it firmly. Clone size appears in some rows only: once, few, many, or a class for an expanded clone.

j_gene: TRBJ1-1; v_gene: TRBV10-3; abundance: -; d_gene: TRBD1; CDR3nt: TGTGCCACATGGGACAGTTACACTGAAGCTTTCTTT; CDR3aa: CATWDSYTEAFF
j_gene: TRBJ1-3; v_gene: TRBV7-2; abundance: -; d_gene: -; CDR3nt: TGTGCCAGCAGCTTAGATATGGTTCGGGAACTCTCTGGAAACACCATATATTTT; CDR3aa: CASSLDMVRELSGNTIYF
j_gene: TRBJ2-7; v_gene: TRBV2; abundance: -; d_gene: TRBD2; CDR3nt: TGTGCCAGCAGAAAAACTAGCGGGGGGGCCTACGAGCAGTACTTC; CDR3aa: CASRKTSGGAYEQYF
j_gene: TRBJ2-7; v_gene: TRBV28; abundance: few; d_gene: TRBD2; CDR3nt: TGTGCCAGCAGTTTAGATGGCAGCGGGGGCTTAGACTTC; CDR3aa: CASSLDGSGGLDF
j_gene: TRBJ1-2; v_gene: TRBV19; abundance: few; d_gene: -; CDR3nt: TGTGCCAGTCGACCGGTGGGCCAGAGCAACTATGGCTACACCTTC; CDR3aa: CASRPVGQSNYGYTF
j_gene: TRBJ2-5; v_gene: TRBV30; abundance: -; d_gene: -; CDR3nt: TGTGCCTGGAGTTTACACAACCTAGAGACCCAGTACTTC; CDR3aa: CAWSLHNLETQYF
j_gene: TRBJ1-5; v_gene: TRBV15; abundance: -; d_gene: -; CDR3nt: TGTGCCACCAGCAGCAGGGTTCGCGGGCCCCAGCATTTT; CDR3aa: CATSSRVRGPQHF
j_gene: TRBJ2-3; v_gene: TRBV6-1; abundance: -; d_gene: TRBD1; CDR3nt: TGTGCCAGCGGACGACAGGGGGCCTCCGCAGATACGCAGTATTTT; CDR3aa: CASGRQGASADTQYF
j_gene: TRBJ2-5; v_gene: TRBV29-1; abundance: -; d_gene: -; CDR3nt: TGCAGCGTAGGAGGTCAAGAGACCCAGTACTTC; CDR3aa: CSVGGQETQYF
j_gene: TRBJ2-5; v_gene: TRBV11-1; abundance: -; d_gene: TRBD1; CDR3nt: TGTGCCAGCAGCTTAGGCCGCCCCGGGACAGTGTACTTC; CDR3aa: CASSLGRPGTVYF
j_gene: TRBJ1-4; v_gene: TRBV5-1; abundance: few; d_gene: TRBD1; CDR3nt: TGCGCCAGCCGGACACAGGGGTCTAATGAAAAACTGTTTTTT; CDR3aa: CASRTQGSNEKLFF